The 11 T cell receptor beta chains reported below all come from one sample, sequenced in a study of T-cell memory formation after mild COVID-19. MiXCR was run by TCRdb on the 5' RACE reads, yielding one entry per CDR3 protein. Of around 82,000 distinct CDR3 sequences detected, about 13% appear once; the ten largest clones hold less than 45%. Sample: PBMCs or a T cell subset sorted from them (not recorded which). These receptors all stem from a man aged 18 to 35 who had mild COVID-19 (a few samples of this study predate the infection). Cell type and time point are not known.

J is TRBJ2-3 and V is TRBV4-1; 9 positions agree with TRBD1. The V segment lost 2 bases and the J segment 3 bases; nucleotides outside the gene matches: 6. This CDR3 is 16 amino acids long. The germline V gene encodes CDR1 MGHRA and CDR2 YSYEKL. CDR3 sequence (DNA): TGCGCCAGCAGCCAATTGACAGGGGGAGTAACAGATACGCAGTATTTT. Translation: CASSQLTGGVTDTQYF.

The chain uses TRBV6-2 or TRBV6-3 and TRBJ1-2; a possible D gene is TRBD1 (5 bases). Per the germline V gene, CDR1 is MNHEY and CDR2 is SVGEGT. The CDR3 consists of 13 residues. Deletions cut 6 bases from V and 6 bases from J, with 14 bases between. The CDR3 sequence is CASSLTRVDGYTF. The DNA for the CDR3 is TGTGCCAGCAGCCTAACCAGGGTCGATGGCTACACCTTC.

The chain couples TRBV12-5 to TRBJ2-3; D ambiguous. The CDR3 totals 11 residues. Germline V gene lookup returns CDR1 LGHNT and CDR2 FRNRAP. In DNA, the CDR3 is TGTGCCCTCTTCGACGGCGATACGCAGTATTTT. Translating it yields CALFDGDTQYF.

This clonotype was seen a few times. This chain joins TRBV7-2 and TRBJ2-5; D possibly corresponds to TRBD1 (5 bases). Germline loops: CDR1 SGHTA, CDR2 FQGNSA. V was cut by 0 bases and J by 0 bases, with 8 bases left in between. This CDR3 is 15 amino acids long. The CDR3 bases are TGTGCCAGCAGCTTAGCGCTAGGGGACCAAGAGACCCAGTACTTC. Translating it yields CASSLALGDQETQYF.

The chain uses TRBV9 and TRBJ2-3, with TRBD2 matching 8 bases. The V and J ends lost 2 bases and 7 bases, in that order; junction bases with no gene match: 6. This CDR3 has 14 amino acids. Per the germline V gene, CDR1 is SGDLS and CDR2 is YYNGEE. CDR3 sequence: CASSVGGGTYTQYF. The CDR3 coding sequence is TGTGCCAGCAGCGTTGGCGGGGGGACATATACGCAGTATTTT. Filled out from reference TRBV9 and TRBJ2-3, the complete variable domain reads DSGVTQTPKHLITATGQRVTLRCSPRSGDLSVYWYQQSLDQGLQFLIQYYNGEERAKGNILERFSAQQFPDLHSELNLSSLELGDSALYFCASSVGGGTYTQYFGPGTRLTVL.

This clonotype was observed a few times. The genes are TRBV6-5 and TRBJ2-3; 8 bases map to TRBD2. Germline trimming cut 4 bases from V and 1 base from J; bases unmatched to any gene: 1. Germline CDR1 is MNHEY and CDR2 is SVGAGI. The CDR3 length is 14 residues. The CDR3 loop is CASSSGGGTDTQYF. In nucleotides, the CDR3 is TGTGCCAGCAGTTCCGGGGGGGGCACAGATACGCAGTATTTT.

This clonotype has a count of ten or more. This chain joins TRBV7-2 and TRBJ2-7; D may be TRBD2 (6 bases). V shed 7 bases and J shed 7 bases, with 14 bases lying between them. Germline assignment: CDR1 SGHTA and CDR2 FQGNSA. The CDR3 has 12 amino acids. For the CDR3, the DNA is TGTGCCAGCAAATCCGGGGGTTTGGAGCAGTACTTC. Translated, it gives CASKSGGLEQYF. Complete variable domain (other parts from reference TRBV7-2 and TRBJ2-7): GAGVSQSPSNKVTEKGKDVELRCDPISGHTALYWYRQSLGQGLEFLIYFQGNSAPDKSGLPSDRFSAERTGGSVSTLTIQRTQQEDSAVYLCASKSGGLEQYFGPGTRLTVT.

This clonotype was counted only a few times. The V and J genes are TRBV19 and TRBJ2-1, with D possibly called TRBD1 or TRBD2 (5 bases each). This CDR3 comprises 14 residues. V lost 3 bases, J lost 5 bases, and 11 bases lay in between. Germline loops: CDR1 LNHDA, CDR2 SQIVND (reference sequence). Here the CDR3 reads CASSMGPPNNEQFF. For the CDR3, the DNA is TGTGCCAGTAGTATGGGACCTCCAAACAATGAGCAGTTCTTC.

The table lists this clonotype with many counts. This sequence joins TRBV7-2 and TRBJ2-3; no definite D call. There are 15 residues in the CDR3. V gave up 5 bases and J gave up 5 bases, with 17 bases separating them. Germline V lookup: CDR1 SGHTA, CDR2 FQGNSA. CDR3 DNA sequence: TGTGCCAGCAGCCCCGAGGCCCAGTCAGGAGATACGCAGTATTTT. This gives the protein CASSPEAQSGDTQYF.

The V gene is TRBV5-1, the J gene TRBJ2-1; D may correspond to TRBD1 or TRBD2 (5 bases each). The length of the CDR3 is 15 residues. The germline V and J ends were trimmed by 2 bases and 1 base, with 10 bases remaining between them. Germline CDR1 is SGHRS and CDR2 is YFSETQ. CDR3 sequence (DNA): TGCGCCAGCAGCTTAAGGGACGGGTCCTACAATGAGCAGTTCTTC. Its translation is CASSLRDGSYNEQFF.

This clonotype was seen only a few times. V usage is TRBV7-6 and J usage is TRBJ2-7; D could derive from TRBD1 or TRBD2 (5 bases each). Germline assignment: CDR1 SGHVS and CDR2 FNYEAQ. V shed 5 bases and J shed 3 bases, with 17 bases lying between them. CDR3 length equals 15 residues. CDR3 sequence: CASSPTGGGLYEQYF. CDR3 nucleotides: TGTGCCAGCAGCCCAACAGGCGGCGGACTCTACGAGCAGTACTTC.